The 2 T cell receptor beta chains in this list originate from one sample, sequenced in a study of monozygotic twins with inflammatory bowel disease. After re-calling the 5' RACE reads, TCRdb lists one entry per CDR3 protein, DNA absent. The sample is made up of roughly 300,000 distinct CDR3 sequences, and the top ten hold 5.6% of it. The sample comprised blood. These receptors originate from a human donor with ulcerative colitis or Crohn's disease, or a healthy co-twin of an affected twin (not recorded which).

The chain is built from TRBV2 and TRBJ2-7; no DNA is available, so the TRBD2 call from TCRdb remains unchecked. There are 14 residues in the CDR3. Looked up from germline, CDR1 is SNHLY and CDR2 is FYNNEI. The CDR3 spells CASMGLGVTYEQYF.

The chain carries TRBV7-2 and TRBJ2-5. Germline CDR1 SGHTA, CDR2 FQGNSA. CDR3 length equals 13 residues. Here the CDR3 reads CASSPSSLETQYF.